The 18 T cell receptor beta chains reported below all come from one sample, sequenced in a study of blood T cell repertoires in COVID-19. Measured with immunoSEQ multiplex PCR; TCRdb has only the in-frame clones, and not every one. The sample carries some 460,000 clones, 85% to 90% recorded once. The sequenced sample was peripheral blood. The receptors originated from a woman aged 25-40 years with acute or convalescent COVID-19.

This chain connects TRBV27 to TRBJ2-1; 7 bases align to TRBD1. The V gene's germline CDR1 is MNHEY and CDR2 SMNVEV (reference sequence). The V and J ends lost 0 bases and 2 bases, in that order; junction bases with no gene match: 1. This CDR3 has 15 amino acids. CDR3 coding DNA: TGTGCCAGCAGTTTATCAGGGGGCGCCTACAATGAGCAGTTCTTC. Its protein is CASSLSGGAYNEQFF.

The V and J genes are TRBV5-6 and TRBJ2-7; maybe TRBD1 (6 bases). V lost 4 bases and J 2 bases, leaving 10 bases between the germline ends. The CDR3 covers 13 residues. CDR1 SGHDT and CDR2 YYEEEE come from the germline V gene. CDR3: CASSGDTTYEQYF. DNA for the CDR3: TGTGCCAGCAGCGGGGACACGACCTACGAGCAGTACTTC.

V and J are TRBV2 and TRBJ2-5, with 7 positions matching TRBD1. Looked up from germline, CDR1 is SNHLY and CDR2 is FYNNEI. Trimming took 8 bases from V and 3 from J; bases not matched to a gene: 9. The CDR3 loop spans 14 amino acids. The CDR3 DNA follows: TGTGCCAGCGACGGAACGACAGGGAAAGAGACCCAGTACTTC. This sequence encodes CASDGTTGKETQYF.

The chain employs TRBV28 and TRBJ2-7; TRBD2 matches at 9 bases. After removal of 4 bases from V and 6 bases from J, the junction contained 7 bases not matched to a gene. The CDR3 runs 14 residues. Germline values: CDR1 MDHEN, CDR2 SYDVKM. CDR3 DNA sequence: TGTGCCAGCAGTTCGCGGGGGGGCCGTCCCGAGCAGTACTTC. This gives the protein CASSSRGGRPEQYF. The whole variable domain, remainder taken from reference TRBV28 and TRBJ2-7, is DVKVTQSSRYLVKRTGEKVFLECVQDMDHENMFWYRQDPGLGLRLIYFSYDVKMKEKGDIPEGYSVSREKKERFSLILESASTNQTSMYLCASSSRGGRPEQYFGPGTRLTVT.

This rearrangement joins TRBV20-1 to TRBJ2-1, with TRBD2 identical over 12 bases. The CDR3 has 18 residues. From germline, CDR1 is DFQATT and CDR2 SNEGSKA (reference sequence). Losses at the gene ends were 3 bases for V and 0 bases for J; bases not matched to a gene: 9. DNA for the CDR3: TGCAGTGCTAGTGGACTAGCGGGGTCAACTAGCTCCTACAATGAGCAGTTCTTC. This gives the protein CSASGLAGSTSSYNEQFF.

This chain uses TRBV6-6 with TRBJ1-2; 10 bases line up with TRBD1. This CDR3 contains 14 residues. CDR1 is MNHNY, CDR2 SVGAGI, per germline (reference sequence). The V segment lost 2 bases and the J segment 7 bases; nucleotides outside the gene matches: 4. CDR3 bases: TGTGCCAGCAGTTACGGGACAGGGGAGAGTGGCTACACCTTC. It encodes CASSYGTGESGYTF.

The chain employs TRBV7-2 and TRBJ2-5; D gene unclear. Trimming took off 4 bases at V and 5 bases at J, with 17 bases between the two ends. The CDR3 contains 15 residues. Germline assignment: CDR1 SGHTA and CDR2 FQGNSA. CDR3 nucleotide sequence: TGTGCCAGCAGCTGGTCGGTCGGGTCGTGGGAGACCCAGTACTTC. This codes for CASSWSVGSWETQYF.

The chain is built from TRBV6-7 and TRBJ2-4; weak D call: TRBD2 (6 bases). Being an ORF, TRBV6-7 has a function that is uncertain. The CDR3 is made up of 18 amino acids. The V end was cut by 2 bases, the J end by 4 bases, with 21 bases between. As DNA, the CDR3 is TGTGCCAGCAGTTACCCCACCCGCGGGGTTCGTGCAAAAAACATTCAGTACTTC. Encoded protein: CASSYPTRGVRAKNIQYF.

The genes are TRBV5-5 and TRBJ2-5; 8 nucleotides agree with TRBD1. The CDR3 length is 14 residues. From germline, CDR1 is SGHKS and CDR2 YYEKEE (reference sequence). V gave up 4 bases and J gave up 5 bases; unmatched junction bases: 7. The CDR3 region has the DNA TGTGCCAGCAGCGGCGAACAGGGGGGCGAGACCCAGTACTTC. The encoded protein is CASSGEQGGETQYF.

The CDR3 spells CASSFPPGLAYEQYF. The CDR3 nucleotides read TGTGCCAGCAGCTTCCCTCCGGGACTAGCTTACGAGCAGTACTTC. The chain combines TRBV7-8 with TRBJ2-7; TRBD2 aligns across 9 bases. This CDR3 contains 15 residues. J was trimmed by 4 bases and V by 3 bases; bases with no gene match: 7. Germline CDR1 and CDR2: SGHVS and FQNEAQ.

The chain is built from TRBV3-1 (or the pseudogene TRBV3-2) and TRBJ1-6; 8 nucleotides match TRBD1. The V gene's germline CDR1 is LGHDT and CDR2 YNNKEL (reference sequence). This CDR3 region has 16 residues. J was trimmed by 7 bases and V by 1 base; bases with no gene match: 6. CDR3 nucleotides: TGTGCCAGCAGCCAAGGAGGGAACAGGGGGAATTCACCCCTCCACTTT. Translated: CASSQGGNRGNSPLHF.

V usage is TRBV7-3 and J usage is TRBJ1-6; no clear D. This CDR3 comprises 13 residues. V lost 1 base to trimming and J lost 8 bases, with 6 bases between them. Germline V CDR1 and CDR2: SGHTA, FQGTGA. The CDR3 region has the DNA TGTGCCAGCAGCTTAATTCGGGATTCACCCCTCCACTTT. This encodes CASSLIRDSPLHF.

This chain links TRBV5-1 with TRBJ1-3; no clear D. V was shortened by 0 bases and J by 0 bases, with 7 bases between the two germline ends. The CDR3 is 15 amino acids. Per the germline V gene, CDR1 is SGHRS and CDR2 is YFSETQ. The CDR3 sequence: CASSLGVSSGNTIYF. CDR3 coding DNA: TGCGCCAGCAGCTTGGGTGTGAGCTCTGGAAACACCATATATTTT.

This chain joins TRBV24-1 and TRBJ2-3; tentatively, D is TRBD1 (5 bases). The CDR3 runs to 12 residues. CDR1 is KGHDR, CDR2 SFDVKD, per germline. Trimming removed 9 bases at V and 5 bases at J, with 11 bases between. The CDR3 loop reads CATEGAGDTQYF. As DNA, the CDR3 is TGTGCCACCGAAGGGGCTGGAGATACGCAGTATTTT.

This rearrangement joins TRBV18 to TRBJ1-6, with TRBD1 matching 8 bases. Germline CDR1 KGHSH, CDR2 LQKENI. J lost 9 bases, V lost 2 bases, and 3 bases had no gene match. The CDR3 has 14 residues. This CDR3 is CASSPETGASPLHF. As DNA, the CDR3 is TGTGCCAGCTCACCAGAGACAGGGGCTTCACCCCTCCACTTT.

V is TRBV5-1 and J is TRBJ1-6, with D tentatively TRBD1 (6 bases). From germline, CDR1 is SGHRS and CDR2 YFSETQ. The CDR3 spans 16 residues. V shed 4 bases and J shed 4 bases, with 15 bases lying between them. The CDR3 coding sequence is TGCGCCAGCAGCGTAGAAAGACAGGCTTATAATTCACCCCTCCACTTT. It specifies CASSVERQAYNSPLHF.

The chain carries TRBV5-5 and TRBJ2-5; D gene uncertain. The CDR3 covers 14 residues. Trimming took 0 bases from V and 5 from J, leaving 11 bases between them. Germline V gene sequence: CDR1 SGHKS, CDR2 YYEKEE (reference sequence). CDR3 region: CASSLEPYGETQYF. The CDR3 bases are TGTGCCAGCAGCTTGGAGCCCTATGGTGAGACCCAGTACTTC. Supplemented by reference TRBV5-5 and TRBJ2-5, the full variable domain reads DAGVTQSPTHLIKTRGQQVTLRCSPISGHKSVSWYQQVLGQGPQFIFQYYEKEERGRGNFPDRFSARQFPNYSSELNVNALLLGDSALYLCASSLEPYGETQYFGPGTRLLVL.

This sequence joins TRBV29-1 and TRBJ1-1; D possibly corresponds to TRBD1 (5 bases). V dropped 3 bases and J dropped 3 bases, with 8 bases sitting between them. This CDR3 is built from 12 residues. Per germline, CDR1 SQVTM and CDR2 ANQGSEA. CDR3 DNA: TGCAGCGTTGAGGTAGGGGACACTGAAGCTTTCTTT. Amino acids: CSVEVGDTEAFF.